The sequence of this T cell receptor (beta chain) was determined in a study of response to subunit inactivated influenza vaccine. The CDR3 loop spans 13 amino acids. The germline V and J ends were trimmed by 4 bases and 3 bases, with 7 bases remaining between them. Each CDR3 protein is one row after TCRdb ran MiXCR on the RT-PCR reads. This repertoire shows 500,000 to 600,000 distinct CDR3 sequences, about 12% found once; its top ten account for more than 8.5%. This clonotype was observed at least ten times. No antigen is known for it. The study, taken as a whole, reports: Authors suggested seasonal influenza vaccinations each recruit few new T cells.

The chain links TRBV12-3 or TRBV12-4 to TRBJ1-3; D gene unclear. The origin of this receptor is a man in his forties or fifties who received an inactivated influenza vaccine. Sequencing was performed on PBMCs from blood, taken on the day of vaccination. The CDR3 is CASSSGLGNTIYF. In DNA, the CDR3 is TGTGCCAGCAGTTCGGGTCTTGGAAACACCATATATTTT.